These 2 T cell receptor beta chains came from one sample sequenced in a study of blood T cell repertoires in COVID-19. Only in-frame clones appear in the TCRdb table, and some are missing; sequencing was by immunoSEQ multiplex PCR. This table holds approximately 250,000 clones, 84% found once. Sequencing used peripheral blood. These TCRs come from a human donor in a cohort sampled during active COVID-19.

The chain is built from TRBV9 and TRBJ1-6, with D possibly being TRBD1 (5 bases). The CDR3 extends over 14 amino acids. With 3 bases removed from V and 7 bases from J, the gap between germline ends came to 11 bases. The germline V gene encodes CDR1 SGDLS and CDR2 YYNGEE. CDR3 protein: CASSATVINSPLHF. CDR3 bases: TGTGCCAGCAGCGCGACAGTGATCAATTCACCCCTCCACTTT.

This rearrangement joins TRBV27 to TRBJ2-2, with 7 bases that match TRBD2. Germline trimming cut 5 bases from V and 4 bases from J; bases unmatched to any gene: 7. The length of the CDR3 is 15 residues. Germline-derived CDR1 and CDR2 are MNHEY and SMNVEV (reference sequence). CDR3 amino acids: CASSLGGDGTGELFF. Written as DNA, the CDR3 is TGTGCCAGCAGTCTGGGAGGGGATGGCACCGGGGAGCTGTTTTTT.